This T cell receptor beta chain was retrieved from a study of blood T cell repertoires in COVID-19. Germline V gene sequence: CDR1 SGHTA, CDR2 FQGTGA. The CDR3 runs to 14 residues. Between the trimmed V and J ends, which lost 3 bases and 6 bases, there was a span of 11 bases. TCRdb's copy holds only in-frame clones and misses some; the assay was immunoSEQ multiplex PCR. The data hold about 280,000 clones, with 75% to 95% observed a single time. The sequence was obtained from a man aged 35 to 55 who had been exposed to COVID-19. The chain has TRBV7-3 and TRBJ2-2; D gene unclear. Sequencing was performed on PBMCs or T cells enriched from blood (not recorded which). The CDR3, as DNA: TGTGCCAGCAGCTTCGCAGGCCACGCCGGGGAGCTGTTTTTT. Translated, it gives CASSFAGHAGELFF.